This T cell receptor beta chain was sequenced for a study of T cell repertoires in cytomegalovirus infection. Study-level background: Both a matching HLA type and CMV infection were indicated by public TCR beta signatures. Study-level findings and limits: Carriers of CMV and the relevant HLA type were discriminated by public TCR beta frequency.

V shed 3 bases and J 8 bases; nucleotides not matched to a gene: 9. The CDR3 extends over 14 amino acids. CDR1 is SGHRS, CDR2 YFSETQ, per germline. With respect to this clonotype: Its antigen is unidentified.

TCRdb processed the reads anew with MiXCR; each CDR3 protein has one entry. The sample has hundreds of thousands of distinct CDR3 sequences, 15% to 20% seen once. This rearrangement joins TRBV5-1 to TRBJ1-2; 8 nucleotides match TRBD1. Sequencing was performed on PBMCs. The TCR originated in a human donor in good health (CMV status not recorded). Some clones in this sample may be carry-over from other donors' samples. The CDR3 here is CASSSVTGDRGYTF. CDR3 in DNA: TGCGCCAGCAGCTCGGTGACAGGGGATCGGGGCTACACCTTC. The complete variable domain, with remaining parts taken from reference TRBV5-1 and TRBJ1-2, reads KAGVTQTPRYLIKTRGQQVTLSCSPISGHRSVSWYQQTPGQGLQFLFEYFSETQRNKGNFPGRFSGRQFSNSRSEMNVSTLELGDSALYLCASSSVTGDRGYTFGSGTRLTVV.